These 23 T cell receptor beta chains came from one sample sequenced in a study of T cell changes during pregnancy in multiple sclerosis. Produced via immunoSEQ multiplex PCR; TCRdb's table is partial and in-frame only. The repertoire holds under 70,000 clones, with roughly 91% as singletons. Sequenced material: peripheral blood, taken after pregnancy. These receptors were collected from a female donor in good health, enrolled as a control in a pregnancy study.

The chain links TRBV6-6 to TRBJ1-2; D may be TRBD1 (5 bases). V was clipped by 5 bases and J by 4 bases, with 17 bases between them. This CDR3 spans 15 amino acids. CDR1 and CDR2 (germline): MNHNY, SVGAGI (reference sequence). CDR3 protein: CASSPQGLWSYGYTF. The CDR3 DNA reads TGTGCCAGCAGTCCTCAGGGACTATGGAGCTATGGCTACACCTTC.

The chain carries TRBV2 and TRBJ1-5; D not resolved. V was trimmed by 7 bases and J by 6 bases, leaving 10 bases between them. Germline values: CDR1 SNHLY, CDR2 FYNNEI. This CDR3 spans 12 amino acids. CDR3 sequence (DNA): TGTGCCAGCAAACCTGAGGTTCAGCCCCAGCATTTT. This sequence encodes CASKPEVQPQHF.

The V and J genes are TRBV6-5 and TRBJ1-1; the D gene is possibly TRBD1 (5 bases). V lost 7 bases to trimming and J lost 1 base, with 7 bases between them. CDR1 is MNHEY, CDR2 SVGAGI, per germline. The CDR3 length is 12 residues. CDR3 loop: CASNTGNTEAFF. In nucleotides, the CDR3 is TGTGCCAGCAATACAGGGAACACTGAAGCTTTCTTT.

With respect to this clone: A much more abundant neighbour one base away suggests this may be a read error. The gene calls are TRBV27 and TRBJ2-5, with a possible D match to TRBD1 (5 bases). The CDR3 extends over 13 amino acids. Germline V lookup: CDR1 MNHEY, CDR2 SMNVEV (reference sequence). V was clipped by 5 bases and J by 5 bases, with 12 bases between them. The DNA of the CDR3 is TGTGCCAGCAGTCAACAGGAGTGGGAGACCCAGTACTTC. Amino acid sequence: CASSQQEWETQYF.

The V and J genes are TRBV4-3 and TRBJ1-3; 7 nucleotides agree with TRBD1. V shed 4 bases and J 4 bases; nucleotides not matched to a gene: 7. Germline CDR1 reads LGHNA; CDR2 reads YSLEER. The CDR3 sequence is 15 residues long. CDR3 nucleotide sequence: TGCGCCAGCAGCCGGGCGACAGGGTCAGGAAACACCATATATTTT. This gives the protein CASSRATGSGNTIYF.

The CDR3 DNA reads TGTGCCAGCAGCCCCGGGACATCCAAGGAGCCCCAGCATTTT. Residues: CASSPGTSKEPQHF. The chain recombines TRBV4-2 with TRBJ1-5; a possible D gene is TRBD1 (6 bases). V was shortened by 4 bases and J by 8 bases, with 15 bases between the two germline ends. The length of the CDR3 is 14 residues. The germline V gene has CDR1 LGHNA and CDR2 YNFKEQ.

There are a few counts of this clone. The chain joins TRBV10-3 to TRBJ1-6; D not certain. This CDR3 comprises 12 residues. Germline V gene sequence: CDR1 ENHRY, CDR2 SYGVKD. Between the trimmed V and J ends, which lost 3 bases and 9 bases, there was a span of 6 bases. In nucleotides, the CDR3 is TGTGCCATCAGTGAATCAGGTTCACCCCTCCACTTT. This gives the protein CAISESGSPLHF.

The J gene is TRBJ2-5, the V gene TRBV7-9, with D maybe TRBD1 (5 bases). V lost 2 bases, J lost 7 bases, and 11 bases lay in between. The CDR3 has 13 amino acids. Germline CDR1 SEHNR, CDR2 FQNEAQ (reference sequence). The CDR3 coding sequence is TGTGCCAGCAGCTTACCAGGGTGGGGGACCCAGTACTTC. Protein: CASSLPGWGTQYF.

This rearrangement joins TRBV5-1 to TRBJ2-7; D perhaps matches TRBD1 (5 bases). The germline gives CDR1 SGHRS, CDR2 YFSETQ. This CDR3 has 13 amino acids. V was shortened by 4 bases and J by 4 bases, with 12 bases between the two germline ends. The CDR3: CASSHPTEYEQYF. The CDR3 DNA sequence: TGCGCCAGCAGCCACCCGACAGAATACGAGCAGTACTTC. Based on the CDR3 plus reference TRBV5-1 and TRBJ2-7, the full variable domain is KAGVTQTPRYLIKTRGQQVTLSCSPISGHRSVSWYQQTPGQGLQFLFEYFSETQRNKGNFPGRFSGRQFSNSRSEMNVSTLELGDSALYLCASSHPTEYEQYFGPGTRLTVT.

This clone was seen once. The chain couples TRBV11-1 to TRBJ2-1; tentative D call: TRBD1 (6 bases). CDR1 is SGHAT and CDR2 is FQDESV in the germline V gene (reference sequence). The CDR3 covers 14 residues. Trimming took 1 base from V and 10 from J, leaving 14 bases between them. The CDR3 sequence is CASSLGGRAWEQFF. The DNA for the CDR3 is TGTGCCAGCAGCTTAGGGGGGCGAGCGTGGGAGCAGTTCTTC.

V usage is TRBV6-5 and J usage is TRBJ2-5, with TRBD2 matching 9 bases. V trimming: 0 bases; J trimming: 2 bases; junction bases outside the gene matches: 4. The CDR3 has 16 amino acids. Germline CDR1 and CDR2: MNHEY and SVGAGI. The CDR3 is CASSYSTAGGQETQYF. The CDR3 DNA is TGTGCCAGCAGTTACTCGACAGCGGGGGGACAAGAGACCCAGTACTTC.

The chain employs TRBV15 and TRBJ1-2; 7 nucleotides match TRBD1. Germline-derived CDR1 and CDR2 are LNHNV and YYDKDF (reference sequence). This CDR3 is built from 14 residues. Germline trimming cut 0 bases from V and 7 bases from J; bases unmatched to any gene: 5. The CDR3 DNA reads TGTGCCACCAGCAGAGATAACGCAGGGGGTGGCTACACCTTC. This encodes CATSRDNAGGGYTF. The full variable domain, rest sourced from reference TRBV15 and TRBJ1-2, is DAMVIQNPRYQVTQFGKPVTLSCSQTLNHNVMYWYQQKSSQAPKLLFHYYDKDFNNEADTPDNFQSRRPNTSFCFLDIRSPGLGDTAMYLCATSRDNAGGGYTFGSGTRLTVV.

The chain carries TRBV6-6 and TRBJ1-5; 9 bases agree with TRBD1. The V gene's germline CDR1 is MNHNY and CDR2 SVGAGI (reference sequence). The length of the CDR3 is 16 residues. The ends lost 4 bases at V and 1 base at J; junction bases unmatched: 5. The CDR3 nucleotides read TGTGCCAGCAGTTCCGGGACAGGGTCAAGCAATCAGCCCCAGCATTTT. Encoded protein: CASSSGTGSSNQPQHF.

The chain recombines TRBV6-5 with TRBJ2-5, with 9 nucleotides matching TRBD2. The J call is uncertain, as TRBJ2-7 better fits the DNA end. CDR1 and CDR2 from the germline V gene are MNHEY and SVGAGI. The length of the CDR3 is 12 residues. The CDR3 spells CAKEGLAFEQYF. The CDR3 DNA is TGTGCCAAAGAAGGACTAGCGTTCGAGCAGTACTTC.

The gene calls are TRBV5-1 and TRBJ1-4; D is ambiguous. Germline V CDR1 and CDR2: SGHRS, YFSETQ. This CDR3 region has 12 residues. V was clipped by 4 bases and J by 14 bases, with 15 bases between them. Here the CDR3 DNA reads TGCGCCAGCAGCCACCCGGGGATCGAGCTGTTTTTT. Translating gives CASSHPGIELFF.

The CDR3 loop reads CASSILGGETQYF. The CDR3, as DNA: TGTGCCAGTAGTATTCTAGGAGGGGAGACCCAGTACTTC. The V call is TRBV19, the J call TRBJ2-5, with D maybe TRBD2 (6 bases). Germline V gene sequence: CDR1 LNHDA, CDR2 SQIVND (reference sequence). The CDR3 is 13 amino acids. V was pared by 3 bases and J by 5 bases, with 10 bases between.

V is TRBV19 and J is TRBJ2-2, with TRBD1 as a possible D gene (6 bases). Germline lookup yields CDR1 LNHDA and CDR2 SQIVND (reference sequence). The CDR3 extends over 14 amino acids. Trimming removed 7 bases at V and 3 bases at J, with 12 bases between. CDR3 protein: CASTDPGDTGELFF. DNA of the CDR3: TGTGCCAGTACGGACCCAGGGGACACCGGGGAGCTGTTTTTT.

J is TRBJ1-1 and V is TRBV19, with TRBD1 matching 9 bases. Trimming removed 5 bases from V and 3 bases from J; junction bases left unmatched: 4. The CDR3 is 14 residues long. CDR1 LNHDA and CDR2 SQIVND come from the germline V gene (reference sequence). CDR3 residues: CASSPGTGYTEAFF. CDR3 in DNA: TGTGCCAGTAGTCCCGGGACAGGGTACACTGAAGCTTTCTTT.

The chain links TRBV2 to TRBJ2-1; 9 nucleotides agree with TRBD1. The V segment lost 6 bases and the J segment 6 bases; nucleotides outside the gene matches: 12. This CDR3 contains 16 residues. Germline CDR1 SNHLY, CDR2 FYNNEI. CDR3 amino acids: CASRKPGQGLINEQFF. The DNA of the CDR3 is TGTGCCAGCAGGAAACCGGGACAGGGCCTTATCAATGAGCAGTTCTTC. Combining the CDR3 with reference TRBV2 and TRBJ2-1 gives the whole variable domain EPEVTQTPSHQVTQMGQEVILRCVPISNHLYFYWYRQILGQKVEFLVSFYNNEISEKSEIFDDQFSVERPDGSNFTLKIRSTKLEDSAMYFCASRKPGQGLINEQFFGPGTRLTVL.

The V and J genes are TRBV6-5 and TRBJ1-3; the D gene is possibly TRBD1 (6 bases). The V gene lost 6 bases and the J gene lost 2 bases, with 11 bases spanning the gap. The CDR3 is 14 amino acids. Germline CDR1 MNHEY, CDR2 SVGAGI. CDR3 nucleotide sequence: TGTGCCAGCAGCCCCAACAGGGCTGGAAACACCATATATTTT. Encoded protein: CASSPNRAGNTIYF.

The chain combines TRBV5-1 with TRBJ1-4, with TRBD1 matching 9 bases. This CDR3 contains 15 residues. Trimming at V came to 0 bases and at J to 5 bases, leaving 2 bases not matched to a gene. Germline V CDR1 and CDR2: SGHRS, YFSETQ. The CDR3 region has the DNA TGCGCCAGCAGCTTGGGACAGGGGGAGAATGAAAAACTGTTTTTT. Protein: CASSLGQGENEKLFF.

The chain couples TRBV4-3 to TRBJ2-1; 8 nucleotides agree with TRBD2. CDR1 and CDR2 (germline): LGHNA, YSLEER. The CDR3 runs to 16 residues. The J segment lost 6 bases and the V segment lost 1 base, leaving 8 bases of the junction unmatched. The CDR3 region has the DNA TGCGCCAGCAGCCAAGGACCCCTCCGGGGGGGCAATGAGCAGTTCTTC. Its protein product is CASSQGPLRGGNEQFF.

The rearrangement links TRBV7-9 to TRBJ2-1; 12 nucleotides align to TRBD2. The trim removed 4 bases at V and 5 bases at J, leaving 3 bases unmatched. The CDR3 runs to 15 residues. Germline CDR1 is SEHNR and CDR2 is FQNEAQ (reference sequence). The CDR3 bases are TGTGCCAGCAGCTCCCGACTAGCGGGGGACAATGAGCAGTTCTTC. It is translated as CASSSRLAGDNEQFF.